Detailed here is one T cell receptor beta chain. The antigen remains undetermined. A read error may produce the germline difference seen at one junction end. The data belong to a study of T cells in narcolepsy. At the level of the study: Patients with NT1 or NT2 and healthy control donors were enrolled. Whole-study results and caveats: No autoreactive T cell clone sequences appeared in some memory CD4+ repertoires.

Profiling relied on immunoSEQ multiplex PCR, and the TCRdb table lists in-frame clones only, not all of them. The sample yields roughly 30,000 clones, around three quarters seen once. The CDR3 loop spans 11 amino acids. The V gene's germline CDR1 is SGHNT and CDR2 YENEEA. The rearrangement links TRBV11-3 to TRBJ2-4; D uncertain. This receptor was obtained from a human donor in good health. The sequenced material came from memory (CD45RA-) CD4+ T cells from blood. The CDR3 DNA sequence: TGTGCCAGCAGCCTAGAAAACATTCAGTACTTC. Translating it yields CASSLENIQYF.